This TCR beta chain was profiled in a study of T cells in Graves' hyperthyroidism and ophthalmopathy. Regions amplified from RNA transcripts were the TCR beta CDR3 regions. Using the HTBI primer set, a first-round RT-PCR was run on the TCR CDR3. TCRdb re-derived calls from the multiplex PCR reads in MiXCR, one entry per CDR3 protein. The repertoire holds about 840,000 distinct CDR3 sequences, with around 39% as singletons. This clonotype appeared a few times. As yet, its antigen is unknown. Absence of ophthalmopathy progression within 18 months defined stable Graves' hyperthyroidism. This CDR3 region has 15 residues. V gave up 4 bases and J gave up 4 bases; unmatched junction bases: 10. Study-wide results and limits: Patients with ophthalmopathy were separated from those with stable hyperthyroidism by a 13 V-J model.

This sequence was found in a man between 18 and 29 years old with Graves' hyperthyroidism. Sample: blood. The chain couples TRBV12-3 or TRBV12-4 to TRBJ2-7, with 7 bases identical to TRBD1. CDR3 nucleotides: TGTGCCAGCAGTTCGACAGGGTCCCCATCTTACGAGCAGTACTTC. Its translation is CASSSTGSPSYEQYF.